Listed below are T cell receptor beta chains from one sample, sequenced in a study of T-cell memory formation after mild COVID-19. In TCRdb, the 5' RACE reads were re-called with MiXCR into one record per CDR3 protein. There are fewer than 450,000 distinct CDR3 sequences in the sample; approximately 24% occur only once, and roughly 9.7% lies in the top ten. The specimen was PBMCs or a T cell subset sorted from them (not recorded which). These receptors originate from an adult woman who had mild COVID-19 (a few samples of this study predate the infection). Cell type and time point are not known. CDR3s include the opening cysteine and the closing phenylalanine or tryptophan. D genes are given only for firm matches. Only some rows state a clone size, as once, few, many or a class for expanded clones.

V	J	size	D	DNA	CDR3
TRBV7-7	TRBJ2-6	NA	NA	TGTGCTAGCAGCTTAGAGTCCACCCCTGGGGCCAACGTCCTGACTTTC	CASSLESTPGANVLTF
TRBV9	TRBJ1-1	NA	NA	TGTGCCTCTGGGGAGGGAGTGACCTCTGAAGCTTTCTTT	CASGEGVTSEAFF
TRBV4-2	TRBJ2-1	many	NA	TGTGCCAGCAGCCAAGATTCCTATCAAAGGACGACCTACAATGAGCAGTTCTTC	CASSQDSYQRTTYNEQFF
TRBV6-2/TRBV6-3	TRBJ2-1	NA	TRBD2	TGTGCCAGCAGTTATGGACTAGCGGGAGGGCCAGGTGAGCAGTTCTTC	CASSYGLAGGPGEQFF
TRBV2	TRBJ1-4	NA	TRBD1	TGTGCCAGCAGAGCACAGGGGCCTCGGAATGAAAAACTGTTTTTT	CASRAQGPRNEKLFF
TRBV9	TRBJ2-5	NA	TRBD2	TGTGCCAGCAGCGCCGGGACTAGCACAGAGACCCAGTACTTC	CASSAGTSTETQYF
TRBV29-1	TRBJ2-3	few	NA	TGCAGCGTTGCCCCCGTCGGGGCATCAGATACGCAGTATTTT	CSVAPVGASDTQYF
TRBV5-1	TRBJ1-3	NA	TRBD1	TGCGCCAGCAGACCTTGGACAGGCTCTGGAAACACCATATATTTT	CASRPWTGSGNTIYF
TRBV18	TRBJ2-7	many	TRBD1	TGTGCCAGCTCACCAGGGACAGGGGGAACGGGGGAGCAGTACTTC	CASSPGTGGTGEQYF
TRBV11-1	TRBJ2-3	NA	NA	TGTGCCAGCAGCTACACTACGGAACGGCCGTATTTT	CASSYTTERPYF
TRBV5-1	TRBJ1-1	NA	NA	TGCGCCAGCAGCCCAACGAAGAATCTGGCTGAAGCTTTCTTT	CASSPTKNLAEAFF
TRBV7-2	TRBJ2-3	many	NA	TGTGCCAGCAGCTTAGCGGGGTACACAGATACGCAGTATTTT	CASSLAGYTDTQYF
TRBV5-5	TRBJ1-2	NA	TRBD1	TGTGCCAGCAGTTCGGGACAGGGAAGAGGCTACACCTTC	CASSSGQGRGYTF
TRBV5-1	TRBJ2-3	few	TRBD1	TGCGCCAGCAGCCTGGGCCGACAGGGAGCGGCAGATACGCAGTATTTT	CASSLGRQGAADTQYF
TRBV3-1	TRBJ2-3	NA	NA	TGTGCCAGCAGACATACTAGCAATACGCAGTATTTT	CASRHTSNTQYF
TRBV12-3/TRBV12-4	TRBJ1-1	many	NA	TGTGCCAGCAGTTTCGGCCTGAACACTGAAGCTTTCTTT	CASSFGLNTEAFF
TRBV27	TRBJ1-5	NA	NA	TGTGCCAGCAGTTTAACGGGGGAGTGGCAGCCCCAGCATTTT	CASSLTGEWQPQHF
TRBV5-1	TRBJ1-2	few	TRBD1	TGCGCCAGCGCCCCGGGACAGGGATTTGGGGACTATGGCTACACCTTC	CASAPGQGFGDYGYTF
TRBV6-6	TRBJ1-2	NA	NA	TGTGCCAGCAGTAAGGGGGGCCAGGGCAGCTACACCTTC	CASSKGGQGSYTF
TRBV18	TRBJ1-2	NA	TRBD1	TGTGCCAGCTCACCCCGCCCGGGACAGGCCAACCTCGGGCATGATGGCTACACCTTC	CASSPRPGQANLGHDGYTF
TRBV6-5	TRBJ1-1	NA	NA	TGTGCCAGCAAAGTCGGGCAGGGGATATTTGGGACTGAAGCTTTCTTT	CASKVGQGIFGTEAFF
TRBV5-1	TRBJ2-1	many	NA	TGCGCCAGCAGCTTCCAGGACAATGAGCAGTTCTTC	CASSFQDNEQFF
TRBV2	TRBJ1-1	NA	NA	TGTGCCAGCAGTGAAGTCGGGAGGAACACTGAAGCTTTCTTT	CASSEVGRNTEAFF
TRBV12-3/TRBV12-4	TRBJ2-2	NA	NA	TGTGCCAGCAGTTTACAAGGGCTGACCGGGGAGCTGTTTTTT	CASSLQGLTGELFF
TRBV29-1	TRBJ1-3	NA	NA	TGCAGCGTTGAATCAGCGTACCCCTCCCCTGGAAACACCATATATTTT	CSVESAYPSPGNTIYF
TRBV3-1	TRBJ1-1	NA	NA	TGTGCCAGCAGGCAAACGGGGGTAGGCACTGAAGCTTTCTTT	CASRQTGVGTEAFF
TRBV19	TRBJ2-3	few	TRBD2	TGTGCCAGTTCAACTAGCGGGAGGTCGACAGATACGCAGTATTTT	CASSTSGRSTDTQYF
TRBV7-2	TRBJ2-1	NA	NA	TGTGCCAGCAGCTTTAGTAGAAGTGGGTTCGATGAGCAGTTCTTC	CASSFSRSGFDEQFF
TRBV9	TRBJ2-1	NA	TRBD2	TGTGCCAGCAGCGTAGGCCTAGCGGGACGGTACAATGAGCAGTTCTTC	CASSVGLAGRYNEQFF
TRBV18	TRBJ1-1	NA	NA	TGTGCCAGCTCATCAATGACCGGGACCGTGAACACTGAAGCTTTCTTT	CASSSMTGTVNTEAFF
TRBV12-3/TRBV12-4	TRBJ2-7	NA	NA	TGTGCCAGCAGTTTTGTCAGGGAGGCGGACGAGCAGTACTTC	CASSFVREADEQYF
TRBV30	TRBJ2-2	NA	NA	TGTGCCTGGAGTACAGGGACCACCGGGGAGCTGTTTTTT	CAWSTGTTGELFF
TRBV7-9	TRBJ2-6	NA	TRBD1	TGTGCCAGCAGCAAAGCCGGGACAGTACAGCCCGGGGCCAACGTCCTGACTTTC	CASSKAGTVQPGANVLTF
TRBV12-3/TRBV12-4	TRBJ1-6	few	NA	TGTGCCAGCAGCCCCGAGGGGTTTGGGCCCCTCCACTTT	CASSPEGFGPLHF
TRBV6-5	TRBJ1-2	few	NA	TGTGCCAGCAGTTACTCGGCTCAGGGGAGTTGGGGCTACACCTTC	CASSYSAQGSWGYTF
TRBV12-3/TRBV12-4	TRBJ2-5	few	TRBD2	TGTGCCAGCAGTACGACTCGGCGGGAGGGGGCCCAAGAGACCCAGTACTTC	CASSTTRREGAQETQYF
TRBV19	TRBJ1-5	NA	TRBD1	TGTGCCAGTAGTCAGGGGGCCGCCGGCTATCAGCCCCAGCATTTT	CASSQGAAGYQPQHF
TRBV11-2	TRBJ2-7	NA	NA	TGTGCCAGCAGCTTAGAGCGGGCCTACGAGCAGTACTTC	CASSLERAYEQYF
TRBV6-2/TRBV6-3	TRBJ1-1	once	TRBD1	TGTGCCAGCAGACAACAGGGGATGGGCACTGAAGCTTTCTTT	CASRQQGMGTEAFF
TRBV7-6	TRBJ2-1	few	TRBD2	TGTGCCAGCAGCTTACTCTCGAAAACCCTAGCGGGGGGGATTTTGAATGAGCAGTTCTTC	CASSLLSKTLAGGILNEQFF
TRBV4-2	TRBJ2-5	NA	NA	TGTGCCAGCAGCCAAGTTGCTGAGAGGGAAAAAGAGACCCAGTACTTC	CASSQVAEREKETQYF
TRBV9	TRBJ2-7	many	NA	TGTGCCAGCAGCCCCCTTGTCCCCGCCACCCTCTACGAGCAGTACTTC	CASSPLVPATLYEQYF